What follows are 27 T cell receptor beta chains derived from one specimen sequenced in a study of cytomegalovirus exposure and HLA in healthy donors. Primers: 60 Vbeta forward and 13 Jbeta reverse. Sequenced by immunoSEQ multiplex PCR; TCRdb stores in-frame clones only, minus some. The table records approximately 190,000 clones, around 64% of them present only once. The specimen was PBMCs. The receptors originated from a man aged 35-49 years in good health and CMV-seropositive.

The rearrangement links TRBV11-2 to TRBJ1-5; the D is unclear. The CDR3 has 13 amino acids. Per germline, CDR1 SGHAT and CDR2 FQNNGV. Trimming left V 5 bases short and J 7 bases short, with 12 bases between. The CDR3, as DNA: TGTGCCAGCAGCCCAGAGCGGGGACAGCCCCAGCATTTT. Amino acid sequence: CASSPERGQPQHF. Combining the CDR3 with reference TRBV11-2 and TRBJ1-5 gives the whole variable domain EAGVAQSPRYKIIEKRQSVAFWCNPISGHATLYWYQQILGQGPKLLIQFQNNGVVDDSQLPKDRFSAERLKGVDSTLKIQPAKLEDSAVYLCASSPERGQPQHFGDGTRLSIL.

This clone was counted a single time. CDR3 loop: CASSLSPGTGRSYNSPLHF. The CDR3 DNA follows: TGCGCCAGCAGCCTAAGCCCCGGGACAGGGCGCTCCTATAATTCACCCCTCCACTTT. V gene TRBV4-1 combines with J gene TRBJ1-6; 9 nucleotides match TRBD1. V was clipped by 4 bases and J by 0 bases; unmatched bases: 10. Per the germline V gene, CDR1 is MGHRA and CDR2 is YSYEKL. This CDR3 spans 19 amino acids.

This chain uses TRBV10-3 with TRBJ1-2; D is uncertain. CDR1 and CDR2 (germline): ENHRY, SYGVKD. The CDR3 consists of 13 residues. Trimming shortened V by 4 bases and J by 2 bases, and 8 bases separated the two germline ends. The CDR3 DNA reads TGTGCCATCAGTGGACAAATCAACTATGGCTACACCTTC. Translating gives CAISGQINYGYTF.

The genes are TRBV7-9 and TRBJ1-2; D remains ambiguous. Germline lookup yields CDR1 SEHNR and CDR2 FQNEAQ (reference sequence). The CDR3 runs 18 residues. V dropped 3 bases and J dropped 1 base, with 21 bases sitting between them. In DNA form, the CDR3 reads TGTGCCAGCAGCTTCCTTAGCCTTGGCCCGCAACTTAACTATGGCTACACCTTC. Encoded protein: CASSFLSLGPQLNYGYTF.

The chain uses TRBV4-1 and TRBJ1-2; D might be TRBD1 (6 bases). The CDR3 covers 11 residues. Germline CDR1 is MGHRA and CDR2 is YSYEKL. The V end lost 6 bases, the J end lost 8 bases, and 10 bases lay between the germline ends. The CDR3 sequence: CASRGAQGYTF. Here the CDR3 DNA reads TGCGCCAGCAGGGGGGCGCAAGGCTACACCTTC.

V and J are TRBV5-6 and TRBJ2-5, with 8 bases that match TRBD1. This CDR3 region has 13 residues. The trim removed 4 bases at V and 8 bases at J, leaving 7 bases unmatched. Germline loops: CDR1 SGHDT, CDR2 YYEEEE. CDR3 loop: CASSPDRAGTQYF. Here the CDR3 DNA reads TGTGCCAGCAGCCCGGACAGGGCAGGAACCCAGTACTTC.

V is TRBV7-2 and J is TRBJ1-4; 8 nucleotides match TRBD1. This CDR3 has 14 amino acids. Germline assignment: CDR1 SGHTA and CDR2 FQGNSA. V was pared by 8 bases and J by 4 bases, with 6 bases of the junction left unmatched. This CDR3 reads CASGNRGSNEKLFF. CDR3 sequence (DNA): TGTGCCAGCGGGAACAGGGGGAGTAATGAAAAACTGTTTTTT.

The chain has TRBV5-4 and TRBJ2-5; TRBD1 might be the D (6 bases). CDR1 SGHNT and CDR2 YYREEE come from the germline V gene (reference sequence). V was shortened by 3 bases and J by 2 bases, with 14 bases between the two germline ends. The CDR3 contains 15 residues. The CDR3 protein is CASSSSGRGQETQYF. CDR3 sequence (DNA): TGTGCCAGCAGCTCCTCCGGCAGGGGTCAAGAGACCCAGTACTTC. Drawing the rest from reference TRBV5-4 and TRBJ2-5, the complete variable domain is ETGVTQSPTHLIKTRGQQVTLRCSSQSGHNTVSWYQQALGQGPQFIFQYYREEENGRGNFPPRFSGLQFPNYSSELNVNALELDDSALYLCASSSSGRGQETQYFGPGTRLLVL.

This chain connects TRBV13 to TRBJ2-7, with 15 bases lining up with TRBD2. The CDR3 loop spans 16 amino acids. The V gene's germline CDR1 is PRHDT and CDR2 FYEKMQ (reference sequence). V lost 5 bases and J lost 3; bases outside the gene matches: 5. The CDR3, as DNA: TGTGCCAGCAGCCATGGGACTAGCGGGGGGTACTACGAGCAGTACTTC. Its protein is CASSHGTSGGYYEQYF.

V usage is TRBV2 and J usage is TRBJ2-3, with D perhaps TRBD2 (6 bases). The germline V gene has CDR1 SNHLY and CDR2 FYNNEI. This CDR3 is built from 15 residues. V lost 6 bases and J 1 base, leaving 14 bases between the germline ends. Here the CDR3 DNA reads TGTGCCAGCAGCTTGGAGGTAGCGGGCACAGATACGCAGTATTTT. It yields the protein CASSLEVAGTDTQYF.

J is TRBJ2-3 and V is TRBV6-1, with D perhaps matching TRBD1 (5 bases). Germline-derived CDR1 and CDR2 are MNHNS and SASEGT. The V end lost 3 bases, the J end lost 2 bases, and 12 bases lay between the germline ends. The length of the CDR3 is 15 residues. CDR3 nucleotide sequence: TGTGCCAGCAGTGAGTTACCAGGGCTCACAGATACGCAGTATTTT. Translation: CASSELPGLTDTQYF.

This chain joins TRBV4-3 and TRBJ2-4; a weak D match, TRBD1 (6 bases). This CDR3 comprises 16 residues. V was shortened by 0 bases and J by 9 bases, with 18 bases between the two germline ends. Germline V gene lookup returns CDR1 LGHNA and CDR2 YSLEER. CDR3 in DNA: TGCGCCAGCAGCCAAGAGGGGGCCGGCCATGTGAGCATTCAGTACTTC. Translation: CASSQEGAGHVSIQYF.

The chain combines TRBV5-4 with TRBJ2-2; unclear D gene. The V end lost 0 bases, the J end lost 8 bases, and 14 bases lay between the germline ends. CDR3 length: 15 amino acids. Germline CDR1 reads SGHNT; CDR2 reads YYREEE (reference sequence). DNA of the CDR3: TGTGCCAGCAGCTTGGGTGGGCAGACACCTGGGGAGCTGTTTTTT. Its translation: CASSLGGQTPGELFF.

This clone has more than one count but fewer than ten. The chain joins TRBV5-6 to TRBJ2-1; 12 nucleotides match TRBD2. Trimming removed 3 bases from V and 7 bases from J; junction bases left unmatched: 5. Per the germline V gene, CDR1 is SGHDT and CDR2 is YYEEEE. The CDR3 is 15 amino acids. The CDR3 sequence: CASSSGLAGRNEQFF. The CDR3 DNA reads TGTGCCAGCAGCTCCGGACTAGCGGGGAGGAATGAGCAGTTCTTC.

The J gene is TRBJ2-7, the V gene TRBV5-1, with 9 nucleotides matching TRBD2. This CDR3 comprises 14 residues. Germline values: CDR1 SGHRS, CDR2 YFSETQ. Losses at the gene ends were 4 bases for V and 6 bases for J; bases not matched to a gene: 8. CDR3 sequence reads: CASSPERGVGEQYF. Here the CDR3 DNA reads TGCGCCAGCAGCCCTGAGCGGGGGGTTGGCGAGCAGTACTTC.

The chain has TRBV10-3 and TRBJ2-2, with D hard to call. The V and J ends lost 5 bases and 6 bases respectively, with 10 bases between them. Germline V gives CDR1 ENHRY, CDR2 SYGVKD. CDR3 length: 13 residues. CDR3 sequence (DNA): TGTGCCATCAGTTCAAGTTCAGCCGGGGAGCTGTTTTTT. Translating it yields CAISSSSAGELFF.

V is TRBV27 and J is TRBJ1-2; possibly TRBD1 for D (5 bases). This CDR3 comprises 17 residues. The germline CDR1 and CDR2 sequences are MNHEY and SMNVEV (reference sequence). The V and J ends lost 6 bases and 2 bases respectively, with 22 bases between them. CDR3 nucleotides: TGTGCCAGCAGCCCGCGGGGACTTAGCGCTTTGAACTATGGCTACACCTTC. Protein: CASSPRGLSALNYGYTF.

V gene TRBV4-1 combines with J gene TRBJ1-1; 7 bases fit TRBD1. V lost 4 bases, J lost 11 bases, and 10 bases stayed unmatched. Germline V gives CDR1 MGHRA, CDR2 YSYEKL. CDR3 size: 13 residues. The DNA for the CDR3 is TGCGCCAGCAGCCCTGGACAGGTTCCGGTGGCTTTCTTT. It codes for CASSPGQVPVAFF.

The gene calls are TRBV5-1 and TRBJ1-1, with 7 bases that match TRBD1. V shed 0 bases and J 11 bases; nucleotides not matched to a gene: 13. This CDR3 has 15 amino acids. The germline V gene has CDR1 SGHRS and CDR2 YFSETQ. In nucleotides, the CDR3 is TGCGCCAGCAGCTTGGCCGGGATCCGGGACAGAAGGGCTTTCTTT. Protein: CASSLAGIRDRRAFF.

The genes are TRBV6-5 and TRBJ2-3; D is undetermined. Trimming removed 6 bases at V and 0 bases at J, with 10 bases between. This CDR3 spans 14 amino acids. The germline V gene encodes CDR1 MNHEY and CDR2 SVGAGI. The CDR3 loop is CASSRSSSTDTQYF. Written as DNA, the CDR3 is TGTGCCAGCAGCAGGTCTTCTAGCACAGATACGCAGTATTTT.

The table lists this clone with a count of one. The J gene is TRBJ2-1, the V gene TRBV2; D is unresolved. The germline gives CDR1 SNHLY, CDR2 FYNNEI. The CDR3 length is 15 residues. The V and J ends lost 2 bases and 5 bases respectively, with 13 bases between them. The CDR3 loop is CASSERTAGDNEQFF. In DNA, the CDR3 is TGTGCCAGCAGTGAAAGAACCGCCGGAGACAATGAGCAGTTCTTC.

Details on this clone: Different DNA sequences within this sample yield the same CDR3. The V call is TRBV7-9, the J call TRBJ1-5; 7 nucleotides match TRBD1. This CDR3 comprises 14 residues. The V segment lost 5 bases and the J segment 2 bases; nucleotides outside the gene matches: 3. In germline, CDR1 is SEHNR, CDR2 FQNEAQ (reference sequence). The CDR3 DNA sequence: TGTGCCAGCAGCCGTACAGGGGGCAATCAGCCCCAGCATTTT. Translating gives CASSRTGGNQPQHF.

This clone was observed a handful of times. The chain recombines TRBV27 with TRBJ2-5; D is perhaps TRBD2 (5 bases). V lost 3 bases to trimming and J lost 5 bases, with 10 bases between them. This CDR3 spans 13 amino acids. Germline lookup yields CDR1 MNHEY and CDR2 SMNVEV (reference sequence). The CDR3 DNA reads TGTGCCAGCAGTTTTACGGGGATGGAGACCCAGTACTTC. This codes for CASSFTGMETQYF.

The chain uses TRBV5-6 and TRBJ1-6; D gene ambiguous. CDR1 SGHDT and CDR2 YYEEEE come from the germline V gene. The V gene lost 4 bases and the J gene lost 0 bases, with 11 bases spanning the gap. The CDR3 extends over 16 amino acids. As DNA, the CDR3 is TGTGCCAGCAGCCGCCGAGGGTCCTCCTATAATTCACCCCTCCACTTT. It specifies CASSRRGSSYNSPLHF.

The chain is built from TRBV18 and TRBJ1-4; TRBD1 matches 7 bases. CDR3 length: 15 residues. J was trimmed by 6 bases and V by 4 bases; bases with no gene match: 8. Per germline, CDR1 KGHSH and CDR2 LQKENI. The CDR3 DNA is TGTGCCAGCTCACAGCAGGGGGGCGTATATGAAAAACTGTTTTTT. Its protein product is CASSQQGGVYEKLFF.

The chain is built from TRBV11-2 and TRBJ2-2, with TRBD1 as a possible D gene (6 bases). The CDR3 is made up of 16 amino acids. Trimming removed 5 bases at V and 3 bases at J, with 16 bases between. Germline loops: CDR1 SGHAT, CDR2 FQNNGV. The CDR3 is CASSRSAGQYTGELFF. DNA of the CDR3: TGTGCCAGCAGCCGATCGGCAGGACAGTACACCGGGGAGCTGTTTTTT.

The sample holds one count of this clone. The rearrangement links TRBV6-5 to TRBJ1-5; TRBD1 matches 9 bases. This CDR3 has 15 amino acids. After removal of 5 bases from V and 6 bases from J, the junction contained 8 bases not matched to a gene. Per the germline V gene, CDR1 is MNHEY and CDR2 is SVGAGI. Here the CDR3 DNA reads TGTGCCAGCAGTAACGGGGGACAGGGCGGTCAGCCCCAGCATTTT. It encodes CASSNGGQGGQPQHF.